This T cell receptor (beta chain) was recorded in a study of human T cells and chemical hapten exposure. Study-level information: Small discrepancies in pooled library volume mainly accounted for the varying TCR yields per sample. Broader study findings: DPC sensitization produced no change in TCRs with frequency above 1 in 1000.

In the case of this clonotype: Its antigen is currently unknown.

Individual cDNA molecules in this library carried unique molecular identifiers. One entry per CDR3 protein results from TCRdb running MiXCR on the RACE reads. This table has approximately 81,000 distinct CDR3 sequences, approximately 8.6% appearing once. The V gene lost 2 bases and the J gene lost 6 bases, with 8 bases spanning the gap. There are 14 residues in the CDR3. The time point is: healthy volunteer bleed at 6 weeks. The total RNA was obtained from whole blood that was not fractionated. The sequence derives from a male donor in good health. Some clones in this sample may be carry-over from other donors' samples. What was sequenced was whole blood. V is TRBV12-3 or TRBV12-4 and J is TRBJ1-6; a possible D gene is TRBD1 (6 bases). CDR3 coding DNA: TGTGCCAGCAGTTTAAAAGGGGGTAATTCACCCCTCCACTTT. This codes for CASSLKGGNSPLHF.